One sample yielded the 22 T cell receptor beta chains listed below, sequenced in a study of blood T cell repertoires in COVID-19. The assay was immunoSEQ multiplex PCR, and TCRdb's table has in-frame clones only and misses some. Among under 150,000 clones, 85% to 90% were seen once, and the ten largest hold 3.5% to 5.5%. The sequenced sample consisted of peripheral blood. The receptor source for this set is a woman aged 40 to 50 with acute or convalescent COVID-19.

The chain links TRBV5-1 to TRBJ2-2; no clear D gene. V lost 0 bases and J lost 1, with 10 bases in between. The CDR3 totals 16 residues. CDR1 is SGHRS, CDR2 YFSETQ, per germline. CDR3 sequence: CASSLAVRMNTGELFF. The CDR3 bases are TGCGCCAGCAGCTTGGCCGTCAGGATGAACACCGGGGAGCTGTTTTTT. Full variable domain (outside the CDR3, taken from reference TRBV5-1 and TRBJ2-2): KAGVTQTPRYLIKTRGQQVTLSCSPISGHRSVSWYQQTPGQGLQFLFEYFSETQRNKGNFPGRFSGRQFSNSRSEMNVSTLELGDSALYLCASSLAVRMNTGELFFGEGSRLTVL.

The rearrangement links TRBV27 to TRBJ2-4, with D uncertain. From germline, CDR1 is MNHEY and CDR2 SMNVEV (reference sequence). This CDR3 is 12 amino acids long. V dropped 6 bases and J dropped 9 bases, with 12 bases sitting between them. The CDR3 protein is CASRQPQGIQYF. The CDR3 region has the DNA TGTGCCAGCAGACAGCCCCAAGGCATTCAGTACTTC.

In its sample, this clone was seen once. V usage is TRBV30 and J usage is TRBJ1-3; D uncertain. CDR3 length: 13 amino acids. Between the trimmed V and J ends, which lost 0 bases and 6 bases, there was a span of 9 bases. Germline lookup yields CDR1 GTSNPN and CDR2 SVGIG (reference sequence). The DNA of the CDR3 is TGTGCCTGGAGTGTCCCTTGGGCAAACACCATATATTTT. This codes for CAWSVPWANTIYF.

J is TRBJ1-1 and V is TRBV5-1; D unresolved. The V end lost 1 base, the J end lost 1 base, and 5 bases lay between the germline ends. The CDR3 runs to 13 residues. Germline assignment: CDR1 SGHRS and CDR2 YFSETQ. The CDR3 DNA reads as TGCGCCAGCAGCTTGCCAGAGAACACTGAAGCTTTCTTT. It specifies CASSLPENTEAFF.

CDR3 region: CASNRDSNQPQHF. The CDR3 DNA sequence: TGTGCCAGCAACAGGGATAGCAATCAGCCCCAGCATTTT. V usage is TRBV28 and J usage is TRBJ1-5; TRBD1 might be the D (6 bases). V was trimmed by 7 bases and J by 0 bases, leaving 7 bases between them. The CDR3 spans 13 residues. Germline CDR1 MDHEN, CDR2 SYDVKM.

The chain is built from TRBV29-1 and TRBJ1-1; 7 positions agree with TRBD1. CDR3 size: 12 residues. Germline values: CDR1 SQVTM, CDR2 ANQGSEA. V trimming: 7 bases; J trimming: 1 base; junction bases outside the gene matches: 3. The CDR3: CSDRTGNTEAFF. In nucleotides, the CDR3 is TGCAGCGATAGGACAGGGAACACTGAAGCTTTCTTT. Combining the CDR3 with reference TRBV29-1 and TRBJ1-1 gives the whole variable domain SAVISQKPSRDICQRGTSLTIQCQVDSQVTMMFWYRQQPGQSLTLIATANQGSEATYESGFVIDKFPISRPNLTFSTLTVSNMSPEDSSIYLCSDRTGNTEAFFGQGTRLTVV.

This clone has just one count. V usage is TRBV10-3 and J usage is TRBJ2-1; 9 bases are shared with TRBD2. This CDR3 has 15 residues. V was clipped by 0 bases and J by 11 bases; unmatched bases: 8. Germline V gene data show CDR1 as ENHRY and CDR2 as SYGVKD. The CDR3 is CAISESIASGDQQFF. The CDR3 nucleotides read TGTGCCATCAGTGAGTCGATCGCTAGCGGGGATCAGCAGTTCTTC.

The V call is TRBV24-1, the J call TRBJ1-2, with a tentative D call TRBD1 (6 bases). Germline V gene data show CDR1 as KGHDR and CDR2 as SFDVKD. This CDR3 has 14 amino acids. Trimming took off 4 bases at V and 5 bases at J, with 13 bases between the two ends. In DNA, the CDR3 is TGTGCCACCAGTGACCCTACAGGGTTTTATGGCTACACCTTC. This codes for CATSDPTGFYGYTF.

The J gene is TRBJ2-5, the V gene TRBV18, with 9 bases lining up with TRBD2. Germline V lookup: CDR1 KGHSH, CDR2 LQKENI. There are 16 residues in the CDR3. Trimming removed 3 bases from V and 2 bases from J; junction bases left unmatched: 7. The CDR3 loop is CASSPRLAGIQETQYF. In DNA form, the CDR3 reads TGTGCCAGCTCACCGCGCCTAGCGGGGATTCAAGAGACCCAGTACTTC.

This chain links TRBV4-2 with TRBJ2-3; 8 bases are shared with TRBD2. This CDR3 has 17 residues. Germline values: CDR1 LGHNA, CDR2 YNFKEQ. After removal of 6 bases from V and 1 base from J, the junction contained 12 bases not matched to a gene. The CDR3 region has the DNA TGTGCCAGCAGTAGGGGACTAGGGGGACAAGGCACAGATACGCAGTATTTT. It yields the protein CASSRGLGGQGTDTQYF.

This chain links TRBV29-1 with TRBJ2-5; 8 positions agree with TRBD2. This CDR3 spans 14 amino acids. With 5 bases clipped from V and 4 bases from J, the junction kept 9 bases outside the gene matches. Germline lookup yields CDR1 SQVTM and CDR2 ANQGSEA. CDR3 region: CSVLERGIGETQYF. CDR3 in DNA: TGCAGCGTTTTGGAGCGGGGGATCGGAGAGACCCAGTACTTC.

The chain joins TRBV19 to TRBJ1-6; a possible D gene is TRBD1 (6 bases). Trimming left V 10 bases short and J 7 bases short, with 17 bases between. The CDR3 contains 14 residues. Germline assignment: CDR1 LNHDA and CDR2 SQIVND (reference sequence). CDR3 in DNA: TGTGCCACCCAGAGACAGGAGAAGAATTCACCCCTCCACTTT. Translation gives CATQRQEKNSPLHF.

The chain recombines TRBV11-3 with TRBJ2-1; 14 positions agree with TRBD2. Germline CDR1 is SGHNT and CDR2 is YENEEA. V trimming: 5 bases; J trimming: 10 bases; junction bases outside the gene matches: 10. The CDR3 length is 16 residues. The CDR3 DNA follows: TGTGCCAGCAGCCAAGGGACTAGCGGGAGTACAAGGGAGCAGTTCTTC. Amino acids: CASSQGTSGSTREQFF.

This chain uses TRBV4-3 with TRBJ2-2; D perhaps matches TRBD1 (5 bases). CDR1 LGHNA and CDR2 YSLEER come from the germline V gene. The ends were cut back, 0 bases at V and 4 bases at J, with 9 bases in the middle. This CDR3 has 15 residues. The CDR3 nucleotides read TGCGCCAGCAGCCAAGAGGCAGGGTCCACCGGGGAGCTGTTTTTT. This encodes CASSQEAGSTGELFF.

This chain uses TRBV2 with TRBJ1-5; D might be TRBD1 (6 bases). V was cut by 4 bases and J by 3 bases, with 13 bases left in between. The germline gives CDR1 SNHLY, CDR2 FYNNEI. The CDR3 totals 15 residues. CDR3 bases: TGTGCCAGCAGTGGACAGGCCTACTTCAATCAGCCCCAGCATTTT. Encoded protein: CASSGQAYFNQPQHF. Together with reference TRBV2 and TRBJ1-5, the CDR3 gives the full variable domain: EPEVTQTPSHQVTQMGQEVILRCVPISNHLYFYWYRQILGQKVEFLVSFYNNEISEKSEIFDDQFSVERPDGSNFTLKIRSTKLEDSAMYFCASSGQAYFNQPQHFGDGTRLSIL.

The chain is built from TRBV3-1 (or the pseudogene TRBV3-2) and TRBJ1-1; 9 nucleotides line up with TRBD1. The CDR3 sequence is 16 residues long. The germline V gene encodes CDR1 LGHDT and CDR2 YNNKEL (reference sequence). Losses at the gene ends were 2 bases for V and 4 bases for J; bases not matched to a gene: 8. The CDR3 DNA reads TGTGCCAGCAGCCAATGGGCGGGACAGGGAGGCACTGAAGCTTTCTTT. Its translation is CASSQWAGQGGTEAFF.

The gene calls are TRBV29-1 and TRBJ2-3, with D perhaps TRBD1 (6 bases). Germline V gives CDR1 SQVTM, CDR2 ANQGSEA. V lost 1 base, J lost 1 base, and 15 bases lay in between. The CDR3 loop spans 16 amino acids. DNA of the CDR3: TGCAGCGTTGAAGGTGTGCAGTCAGGGGGCACAGATACGCAGTATTTT. Amino acids: CSVEGVQSGGTDTQYF.

The chain recombines TRBV3-1 (or the pseudogene TRBV3-2) with TRBJ1-2, with D unclear. The CDR3 length is 12 residues. CDR1 and CDR2 from the germline V gene are LGHDT and YNNKEL (reference sequence). Trimming took off 4 bases at V and 4 bases at J, with 7 bases between the two ends. CDR3 coding DNA: TGTGCCAGCAGCCTTCGGGGCTATGGCTACACCTTC. It specifies CASSLRGYGYTF.

The chain couples TRBV27 to TRBJ1-4; D possibly corresponds to TRBD1 (6 bases). The CDR3 runs 15 residues. Germline-derived CDR1 and CDR2 are MNHEY and SMNVEV (reference sequence). V was cut by 2 bases and J by 10 bases, with 17 bases left in between. CDR3 nucleotides: TGTGCCAGCAGTTTAAGGACAGCCCCAACTGGAAAACTGTTTTTT. Residues: CASSLRTAPTGKLFF.

The gene calls are TRBV5-1 and TRBJ1-4; tentatively, D is TRBD1 (5 bases). Germline CDR1 reads SGHRS; CDR2 reads YFSETQ. The CDR3 contains 16 residues. V lost 0 bases, J lost 3 bases, and 12 bases lay in between. The CDR3 DNA follows: TGCGCCAGCAGCTTGGGGGGCGGTGGCCCTAATGAAAAACTGTTTTTT. Its protein product is CASSLGGGGPNEKLFF. Looking up the rest from reference TRBV5-1 and TRBJ1-4 gives the full variable domain: KAGVTQTPRYLIKTRGQQVTLSCSPISGHRSVSWYQQTPGQGLQFLFEYFSETQRNKGNFPGRFSGRQFSNSRSEMNVSTLELGDSALYLCASSLGGGGPNEKLFFGSGTQLSVL.

This clone appeared a few times. The rearrangement joins TRBV9 to TRBJ2-7; perhaps TRBD1 as D (6 bases). Germline V gene sequence: CDR1 SGDLS, CDR2 YYNGEE. This CDR3 contains 12 residues. V shed 3 bases and J shed 5 bases, with 9 bases lying between them. The CDR3 loop is CASSGTEHEQYF. DNA of the CDR3: TGTGCCAGCAGCGGGACAGAACACGAGCAGTACTTC.

This sequence joins TRBV27 and TRBJ2-1; 13 bases match TRBD2. Trimming removed 2 bases from V and 0 bases from J; junction bases left unmatched: 1. The CDR3 contains 17 residues. The germline V gene encodes CDR1 MNHEY and CDR2 SMNVEV (reference sequence). The CDR3 DNA reads as TGTGCCAGCAGTTTAGGGACTAGCGGGACCTCCTACAATGAGCAGTTCTTC. Translated, it gives CASSLGTSGTSYNEQFF.